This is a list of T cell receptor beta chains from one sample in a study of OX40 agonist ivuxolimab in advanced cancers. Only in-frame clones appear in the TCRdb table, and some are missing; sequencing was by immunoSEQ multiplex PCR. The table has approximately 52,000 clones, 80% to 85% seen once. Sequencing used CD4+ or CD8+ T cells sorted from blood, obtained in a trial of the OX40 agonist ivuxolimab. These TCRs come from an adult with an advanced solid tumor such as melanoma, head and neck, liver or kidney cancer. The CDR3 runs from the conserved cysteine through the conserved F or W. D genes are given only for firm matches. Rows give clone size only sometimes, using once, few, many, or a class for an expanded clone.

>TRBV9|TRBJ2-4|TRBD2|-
CASSVAWYCVAGGPGAKNIQYF
TGTGCCAGCAGCGTAGCTTGGTACTGCGTAGCGGGGGGCCCAGGAGCCAAAAACATTCAGTACTTC
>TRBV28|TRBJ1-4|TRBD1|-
CASRERDRKLFF
TGTGCCAGCCGGGAGCGGGACAGAAAACTGTTTTTT
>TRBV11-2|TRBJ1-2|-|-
CASSLEGNYGYTF
TGTGCCAGCAGCTTAGAGGGAAACTATGGCTACACCTTC
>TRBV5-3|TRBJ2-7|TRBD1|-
CARSLRAGGTNEQYF
TGTGCCAGAAGCTTGAGGGCAGGGGGCACAAACGAGCAGTACTTC
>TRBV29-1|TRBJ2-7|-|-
CSAKPGALSYEQYF
TGCAGCGCGAAGCCAGGGGCACTCTCCTACGAGCAGTACTTC
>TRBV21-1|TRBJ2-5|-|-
CASSNFKTSRGQETQYF
TGTGCCAGCAGCAACTTTAAGACTAGCAGGGGACAAGAGACCCAGTACTTC
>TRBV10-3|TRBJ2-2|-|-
CAISDRGRERGELFF
TGTGCCATCAGTGACCGGGGCAGAGAGCGCGGGGAGCTGTTTTTT
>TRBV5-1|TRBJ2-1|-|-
CASSLAQDEQFF
TGCGCCAGCAGCTTGGCCCAAGATGAGCAGTTCTTC
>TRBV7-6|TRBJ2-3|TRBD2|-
CASNAGGPDTQYF
TGTGCCAGCAACGCGGGGGGGCCAGATACGCAGTATTTT
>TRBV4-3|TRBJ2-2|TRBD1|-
CASSSGTDPETGELFF
TGCGCCAGCAGCTCGGGGACAGACCCCGAGACCGGGGAGCTGTTTTTT
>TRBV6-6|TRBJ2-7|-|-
CASSAVDYEQYF
TGTGCCAGCAGTGCTGTTGATTACGAGCAGTACTTC
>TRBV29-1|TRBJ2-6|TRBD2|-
CSARGRGGGANVLTF
TGCAGCGCCCGAGGGCGGGGGGGTGGGGCCAACGTCCTGACTTTC
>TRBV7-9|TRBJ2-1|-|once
CASSLVTGGNEQFF
TGTGCCAGCAGCCTAGTTACTGGGGGCAATGAGCAGTTCTTC
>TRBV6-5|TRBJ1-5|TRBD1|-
CASSLGQGDQPQHF
TGTGCCAGCAGTCTAGGACAGGGGGATCAGCCCCAGCATTTT
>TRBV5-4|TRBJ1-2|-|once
CASSFRQGYYGYTF
TGTGCCAGCAGCTTCAGGCAGGGATACTATGGCTACACCTTC
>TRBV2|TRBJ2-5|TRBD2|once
CASSEGNSGGETQYF
TGTGCCAGCAGTGAAGGAAATAGCGGGGGTGAGACCCAGTACTTC
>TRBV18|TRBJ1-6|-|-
CASSPLKDSPLHF
TGTGCCAGCTCACCACTTAAGGATTCACCCCTCCACTTT
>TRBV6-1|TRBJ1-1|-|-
CASSESAGANTEAFF
TGTGCCAGCAGTGAAAGTGCGGGAGCAAACACTGAAGCTTTCTTT
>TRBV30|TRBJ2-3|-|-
CAWSVVGADTQYF
TGTGCCTGGAGTGTGGTGGGGGCCGATACGCAGTATTTT
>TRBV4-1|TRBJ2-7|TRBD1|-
CASSRNLEGQGAYGQYF
TGCGCCAGCAGCCGTAATCTCGAAGGACAGGGAGCCTACGGGCAGTACTTC
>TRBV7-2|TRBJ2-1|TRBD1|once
CASSLDRGSYNEQFF
TGTGCCAGCAGCTTGGACAGGGGCTCCTACAATGAGCAGTTCTTC
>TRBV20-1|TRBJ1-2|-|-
CSAYGPYGYTF
TGCAGTGCGTATGGGCCCTATGGCTACACCTTC
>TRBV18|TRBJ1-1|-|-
CASSPDAGGTEAFF
TGTGCCAGCTCCCCAGACGCCGGCGGCACTGAAGCTTTCTTT
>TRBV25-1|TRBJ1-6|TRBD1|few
CASSGQGTGYSPLHF
TGTGCCAGCAGTGGACAGGGAACGGGTTATTCACCCCTCCACTTT
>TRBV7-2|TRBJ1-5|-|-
CASSWTGEHNQPQHF
TGTGCCAGCAGCTGGACCGGAGAACATAATCAGCCCCAGCATTTT
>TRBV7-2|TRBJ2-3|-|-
CASSLGGAWDTQYF
TGTGCCAGCAGCTTAGGGGGTGCTTGGGATACGCAGTATTTT
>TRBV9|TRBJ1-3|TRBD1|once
CASSSAGTGGGNTIYF
TGTGCCAGCAGCAGCGCCGGGACAGGGGGCGGAAACACCATATATTTT
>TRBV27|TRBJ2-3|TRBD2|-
CASRGWGGGTDTQYF
TGTGCCAGCAGGGGTTGGGGAGGGGGCACAGATACGCAGTATTTT
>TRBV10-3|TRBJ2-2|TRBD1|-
CAVQGANTGELFF
TGTGCCGTACAGGGGGCAAACACCGGGGAGCTGTTTTTT
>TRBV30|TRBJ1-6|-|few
CAWREGHENSPLHF
TGTGCCTGGAGAGAGGGACACGAAAATTCACCCCTCCACTTT
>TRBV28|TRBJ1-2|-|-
CASSLSPSLVGGYTF
TGTGCCAGCAGTTTATCCCCATCTTTGGTGGGTGGCTACACCTTC
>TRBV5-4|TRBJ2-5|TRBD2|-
CASSLQLAGGETQYF
TGTGCCAGCAGCTTGCAGCTAGCGGGGGGAGAGACTCAGTACTTC
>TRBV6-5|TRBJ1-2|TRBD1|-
CASSGTGTGYGYTF
TGTGCCAGCAGCGGTACCGGGACAGGCTATGGCTACACCTTC
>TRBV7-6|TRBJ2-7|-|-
CASSLTRGGYYEQYF
TGTGCCAGCAGCTTAACCAGGGGGGGGTATTACGAGCAGTACTTC
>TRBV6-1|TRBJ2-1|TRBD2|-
CASSEFASGGFYNEQFF
TGTGCCAGCAGTGAATTTGCTAGCGGGGGGTTCTACAATGAGCAGTTCTTC
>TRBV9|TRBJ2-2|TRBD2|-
CASSPSGGGFGTGELFF
TGTGCCAGCAGCCCCTCCGGGGGGGGTTTTGGGACCGGGGAGCTGTTTTTT
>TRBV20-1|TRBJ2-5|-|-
CSAPGEETQYF
TGCAGTGCCCCAGGGGAAGAGACCCAGTACTTC
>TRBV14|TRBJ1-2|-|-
CASSQDWTGYTF
TGTGCCAGCAGCCAAGATTGGACGGGCTACACCTTC
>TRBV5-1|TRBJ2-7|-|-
CASSGGADFPERKYF
TGCGCCAGCAGCGGCGGGGCCGACTTCCCGGAACGGAAGTACTTC
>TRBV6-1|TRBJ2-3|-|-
CASSSYRTDTQYF
TGTGCCAGCTCCTCTTATAGGACAGATACGCAGTATTTT
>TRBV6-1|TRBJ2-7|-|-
CASSRENVIYEQYF
TGTGCCAGCAGTCGGGAGAACGTAATCTACGAGCAGTACTTC